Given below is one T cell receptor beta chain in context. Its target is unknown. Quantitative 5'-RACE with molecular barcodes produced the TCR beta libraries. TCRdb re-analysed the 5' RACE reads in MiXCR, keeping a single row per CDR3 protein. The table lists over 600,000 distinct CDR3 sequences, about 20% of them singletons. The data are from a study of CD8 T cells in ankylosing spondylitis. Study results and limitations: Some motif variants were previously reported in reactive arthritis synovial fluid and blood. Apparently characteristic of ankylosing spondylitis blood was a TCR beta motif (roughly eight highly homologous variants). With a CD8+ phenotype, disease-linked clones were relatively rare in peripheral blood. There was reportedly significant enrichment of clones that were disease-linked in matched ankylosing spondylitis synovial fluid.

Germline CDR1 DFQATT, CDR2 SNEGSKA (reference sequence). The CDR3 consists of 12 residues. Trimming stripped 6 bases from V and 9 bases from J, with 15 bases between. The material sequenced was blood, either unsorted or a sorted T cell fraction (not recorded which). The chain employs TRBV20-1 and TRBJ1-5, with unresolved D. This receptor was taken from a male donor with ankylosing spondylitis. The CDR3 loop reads CSAPQSLGPQHF. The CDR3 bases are TGCAGTGCCCCACAGAGCCTAGGGCCCCAGCATTTT.